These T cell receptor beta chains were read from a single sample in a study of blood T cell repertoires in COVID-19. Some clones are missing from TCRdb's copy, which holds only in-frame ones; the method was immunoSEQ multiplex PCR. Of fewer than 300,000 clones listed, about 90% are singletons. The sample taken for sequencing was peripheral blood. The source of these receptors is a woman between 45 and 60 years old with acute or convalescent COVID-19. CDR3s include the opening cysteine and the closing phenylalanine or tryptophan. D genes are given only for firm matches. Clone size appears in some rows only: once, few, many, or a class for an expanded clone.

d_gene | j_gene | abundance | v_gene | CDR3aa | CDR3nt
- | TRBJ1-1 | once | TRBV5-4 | CASRPQGLNTEAFF | TGTGCCAGCAGACCACAGGGTCTCAACACTGAAGCTTTCTTT
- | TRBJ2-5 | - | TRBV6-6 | CASSLDAGETQYF | TGTGCCAGCAGTTTAGATGCCGGGGAGACCCAGTACTTC
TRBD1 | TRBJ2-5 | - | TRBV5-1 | CASSGGQGPQETQYF | TGCGCCAGCAGCGGCGGACAGGGCCCCCAAGAGACCCAGTACTTC
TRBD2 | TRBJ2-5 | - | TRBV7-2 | CASSTTSGRGLGRETQYF | TGTGCCAGCAGCACGACTAGCGGGAGAGGGCTGGGGAGAGAGACCCAGTACTTC
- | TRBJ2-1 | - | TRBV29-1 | CSVEKRSTRDSYNEQFF | TGCAGCGTTGAGAAGAGGTCTACCCGGGACTCCTACAATGAGCAGTTCTTC
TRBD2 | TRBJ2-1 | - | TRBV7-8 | CASSLEATGTRAYNEQFF | TGTGCCAGCAGCTTAGAGGCGACCGGGACTAGGGCGTACAATGAGCAGTTCTTC
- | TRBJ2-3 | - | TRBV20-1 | CSASKREWKDTQYF | TGCAGTGCTAGTAAACGGGAGTGGAAAGATACGCAGTATTTT
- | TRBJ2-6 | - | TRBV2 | CASSLGATGANVLTF | TGTGCCAGCAGCCTAGGTGCTACTGGGGCCAACGTCCTGACTTTC
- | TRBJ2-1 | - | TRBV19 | CASSYGSRYNEQFF | TGTGCCAGTAGTTACGGGAGCCGCTACAATGAGCAGTTCTTC
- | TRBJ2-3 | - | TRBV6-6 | CASSYGTPSTDTQYF | TGTGCCAGCAGTTACGGGACACCTAGCACAGATACGCAGTATTTT
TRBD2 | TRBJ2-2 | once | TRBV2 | CASSEDGGSDTGELFF | TGTGCCAGCAGTGAAGACGGCGGGAGCGACACCGGGGAGCTGTTTTTT
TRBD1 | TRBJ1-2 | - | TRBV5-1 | CASSLQGGSTGYTF | TGCGCCAGCAGCTTACAGGGGGGCAGCACTGGCTACACCTTC
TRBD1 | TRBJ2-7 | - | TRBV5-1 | CASSLGTDSYEQYF | TGCGCCAGCAGCCTCGGGACAGACTCCTACGAGCAGTACTTC
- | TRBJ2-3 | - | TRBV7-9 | CASSLGGTATDTQYF | TGTGCCAGCAGCTTAGGCGGGACAGCCACAGATACGCAGTATTTT
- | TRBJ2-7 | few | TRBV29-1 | CSVDHGSEQYF | TGCAGCGTTGATCACGGGAGCGAGCAGTACTTC
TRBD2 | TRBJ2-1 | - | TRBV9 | CASSRRGGSYNEQFF | TGTGCCAGCAGCCGGCGGGGGGGCTCCTACAATGAGCAGTTCTTC
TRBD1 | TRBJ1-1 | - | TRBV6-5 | CASRRQGDPTEAFF | TGTGCCAGCAGACGTCAGGGGGATCCCACTGAAGCTTTCTTT
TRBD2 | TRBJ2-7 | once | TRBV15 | CATSRGPQTSLGGEQYF | TGTGCCACCAGCAGGGGCCCACAGACTAGCCTCGGCGGCGAGCAGTACTTC
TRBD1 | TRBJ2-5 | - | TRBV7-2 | CASSVESLTGDETQYF | TGTGCCAGCAGCGTAGAGTCTTTGACAGGGGATGAGACCCAGTACTTC
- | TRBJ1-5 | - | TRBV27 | CASSPGRRGRGGVNQPQHF | TGTGCCAGCAGCCCGGGCCGACGTGGGCGGGGGGGCGTCAATCAGCCCCAGCATTTT
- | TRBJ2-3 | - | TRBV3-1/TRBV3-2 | CASSQEAGLDTQYF | TGTGCCAGCAGCCAAGAGGCGGGACTCGATACGCAGTATTTT
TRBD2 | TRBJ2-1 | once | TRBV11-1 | CASSWTSGIYEQFF | TGTGCCAGCAGTTGGACTAGCGGGATATATGAGCAGTTCTTC
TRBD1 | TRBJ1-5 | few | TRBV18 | CASSPRQGAGGNQPQHF | TGTGCCAGCTCACCCCGACAGGGGGCGGGGGGCAATCAGCCCCAGCATTTT
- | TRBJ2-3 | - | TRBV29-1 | CSVVRLSTDTQYF | TGCAGCGTTGTAAGACTAAGCACAGATACGCAGTATTTT
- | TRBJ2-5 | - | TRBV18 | CASSPPSPAETQYF | TGTGCCAGCTCACCACCGTCCCCCGCGGAGACCCAGTACTTC
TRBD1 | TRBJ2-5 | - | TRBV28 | CASSPRGTGKETQYF | TGTGCCAGCAGTCCAAGAGGGACAGGGAAAGAGACCCAGTACTTC
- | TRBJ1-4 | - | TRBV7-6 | CASSPSGVVGDEKLFF | TGTGCCAGCAGTCCCTCGGGAGTGGTGGGCGATGAAAAACTGTTTTTT
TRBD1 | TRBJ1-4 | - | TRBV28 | CASSLWGTGDEKLFF | TGTGCCAGCAGTTTATGGGGGACAGGGGATGAAAAACTGTTTTTT
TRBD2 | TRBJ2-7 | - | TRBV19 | CASSIVTGGPYEQYF | TGTGCCAGTAGTATAGTAACGGGAGGGCCCTACGAGCAGTACTTC
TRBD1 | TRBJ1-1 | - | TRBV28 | CASSLYQGAEAFF | TGTGCCAGCAGTCTCTATCAGGGGGCTGAAGCTTTCTTT
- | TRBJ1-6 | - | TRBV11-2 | CATSTTISTDWNSPLHF | TGTGCCACCTCGACCACCATCTCGACAGACTGGAATTCACCCCTCCACTTT
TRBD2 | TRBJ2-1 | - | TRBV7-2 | CASSATNLAGRKLEQFF | TGTGCCAGCAGCGCTACGAACCTAGCGGGACGAAAATTGGAGCAGTTCTTC
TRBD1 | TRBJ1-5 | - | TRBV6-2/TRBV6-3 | CASSSGTVLNQPQHF | TGTGCCAGCAGCTCCGGGACAGTACTTAATCAGCCCCAGCATTTT